These 16 T cell receptor beta chains were sequenced from one sample in a study of blood T cell repertoires in COVID-19. The repertoire was sequenced with immunoSEQ multiplex PCR; TCRdb's copy has only in-frame clones and lacks some. The sample holds about 170,000 clones, about 80% seen once. Sample: peripheral blood. Source of these receptors: a woman over 75 with acute or convalescent COVID-19.

This clone was seen only a few times. The chain links TRBV6-2 or TRBV6-3 to TRBJ2-7; a weak D match, TRBD2 (5 bases). This CDR3 has 14 amino acids. The V end was cut by 3 bases, the J end by 4 bases, with 13 bases between. Germline values: CDR1 MNHEY, CDR2 SVGEGT. This CDR3 reads CASSYDGAGYEQYF. The CDR3 DNA reads TGTGCCAGCAGTTATGACGGTGCGGGTTACGAGCAGTACTTC.

The sample holds many counts of this clone. CDR3 loop: CAWNSLRRYGYTF. In nucleotides, the CDR3 is TGTGCCTGGAATTCCCTCCGCAGGTATGGCTACACCTTC. This chain uses TRBV30 with TRBJ1-2, with unresolved D. The V and J ends lost 4 bases and 5 bases respectively, with 14 bases between them. Germline V gene data show CDR1 as GTSNPN and CDR2 as SVGIG (reference sequence). This CDR3 contains 13 residues.

This clone was seen a single time. The J gene is TRBJ1-2, the V gene TRBV5-1; 8 bases line up with TRBD1. The CDR3 is made up of 16 amino acids. The germline V gene has CDR1 SGHRS and CDR2 YFSETQ. V lost 4 bases and J lost 6; bases outside the gene matches: 14. In DNA form, the CDR3 reads TGCGCCAGCAGCCTAACCCCTCCTGACAGGGGCCATGGCTACACCTTC. Translating it yields CASSLTPPDRGHGYTF.

This sequence joins TRBV29-1 and TRBJ1-1; weak D call: TRBD1 (6 bases). V was shortened by 8 bases and J by 4 bases, with 17 bases between the two germline ends. Germline V gene sequence: CDR1 SQVTM, CDR2 ANQGSEA. This CDR3 region has 13 residues. The CDR3 DNA sequence: TGCAGCACATATGCAGGGGCGGGCACTGAAGCTTTCTTT. Translation: CSTYAGAGTEAFF.

The J gene is TRBJ2-3, the V gene TRBV7-2; 9 bases are a match to TRBD1. J was trimmed by 1 base and V by 10 bases; bases with no gene match: 3. CDR3 size: 13 residues. Germline V gives CDR1 SGHTA, CDR2 FQGNSA. The CDR3 is CANRDRGTDTQYF. Here the CDR3 DNA reads TGTGCCAATCGGGACAGGGGCACAGATACGCAGTATTTT.

This clone was detected only a few times. The chain carries TRBV15 and TRBJ2-7, with D possibly being TRBD1 (5 bases). This CDR3 is 14 amino acids long. Trimming removed 1 base from V and 2 bases from J, with 9 bases in between. Germline CDR1 and CDR2: LNHNV and YYDKDF (reference sequence). CDR3 DNA: TGTGCCACCAGCAGAGCCGCAGGGACCTACGAGCAGTACTTC. Its protein product is CATSRAAGTYEQYF.

This chain uses TRBV4-1 with TRBJ2-7; unclear D gene. The V gene's germline CDR1 is MGHRA and CDR2 YSYEKL. Trimming stripped 0 bases from V and 1 base from J, with 4 bases between. The CDR3 length is 13 residues. DNA for the CDR3: TGCGCCAGCAGCCAAGACATTTCCTACGAGCAGTACTTC. This sequence encodes CASSQDISYEQYF.

V gene TRBV19 combines with J gene TRBJ2-4; perhaps TRBD2 as D (5 bases). The germline V gene encodes CDR1 LNHDA and CDR2 SQIVND (reference sequence). The CDR3 totals 16 residues. V was shortened by 6 bases and J by 0 bases, with 15 bases between the two germline ends. CDR3 protein: CASSESKGLAKNIQYF. The CDR3 region has the DNA TGTGCCAGTAGCGAAAGTAAAGGACTAGCCAAAAACATTCAGTACTTC.

The chain uses TRBV6-1 and TRBJ2-3, with 8 positions matching TRBD1. J gave up 2 bases and V 2 bases, and 9 bases lay outside the gene matches. The CDR3 runs to 17 residues. Germline CDR1 and CDR2: MNHNS and SASEGT. CDR3 sequence: CASSERGRGPYTDTQYF. As DNA, the CDR3 is TGTGCCAGCAGTGAAAGGGGCAGGGGGCCATACACAGATACGCAGTATTTT.

A few counts support this clone. The chain recombines TRBV7-9 with TRBJ2-5; no clear D gene. This CDR3 is built from 14 residues. In germline, CDR1 is SEHNR, CDR2 FQNEAQ (reference sequence). The V and J ends lost 2 bases and 2 bases respectively, with 9 bases between them. The CDR3 is CASSLPGTQETQYF. CDR3 nucleotide sequence: TGTGCCAGCAGCTTACCCGGTACTCAAGAGACCCAGTACTTC.

The chain couples TRBV19 to TRBJ1-3; D is ambiguous. V lost 3 bases to trimming and J lost 0 bases, with 9 bases between them. In germline, CDR1 is LNHDA, CDR2 SQIVND (reference sequence). The CDR3 loop spans 15 amino acids. CDR3 sequence reads: CASSISSSSGNTIYF. In DNA form, the CDR3 reads TGTGCCAGTAGTATTTCATCCAGCTCTGGAAACACCATATATTTT.

The J gene is TRBJ1-1, the V gene TRBV5-1, with D perhaps TRBD1 (6 bases). The CDR3 runs to 16 residues. V was shortened by 1 base and J by 4 bases, with 17 bases between the two germline ends. Germline loops: CDR1 SGHRS, CDR2 YFSETQ. Written as DNA, the CDR3 is TGCGCCAGCAGCTTGCGCACAGGGAAGGTTGGCACTGAAGCTTTCTTT. It is translated as CASSLRTGKVGTEAFF.

This chain uses TRBV15 with TRBJ2-2, with D perhaps TRBD2 (5 bases). Looked up from germline, CDR1 is LNHNV and CDR2 is YYDKDF (reference sequence). This CDR3 is built from 15 residues. Trimming removed 5 bases from V and 0 bases from J, with 10 bases in between. The CDR3 coding sequence is TGTGCCACCAGCTGGAGCGGTCCGAACACCGGGGAGCTGTTTTTT. As protein: CATSWSGPNTGELFF.

The chain couples TRBV10-3 to TRBJ1-5; the D is unclear. With 1 base removed from V and 7 bases from J, the gap between germline ends came to 11 bases. The CDR3 runs 14 residues. Germline CDR1 reads ENHRY; CDR2 reads SYGVKD. The CDR3 nucleotides are TGTGCCATCAGTGAGTTTAAGGGCGGGCAGCCCCAGCATTTT. Translation: CAISEFKGGQPQHF.

The V gene is TRBV5-5, the J gene TRBJ1-5; 9 bases line up with TRBD1. This CDR3 has 15 amino acids. Per the germline V gene, CDR1 is SGHKS and CDR2 is YYEKEE (reference sequence). Losses at the gene ends were 2 bases for V and 5 bases for J; bases not matched to a gene: 5. The DNA for the CDR3 is TGTGCCAGCAGCTTAAACCGGGACAGGGATCAGCCCCAGCATTTT. Translation: CASSLNRDRDQPQHF.

The chain carries TRBV11-3 and TRBJ2-1; 13 bases match TRBD2. In germline, CDR1 is SGHNT, CDR2 YENEEA. Trimming removed 5 bases from V and 5 bases from J; junction bases left unmatched: 6. The CDR3 totals 16 residues. The CDR3 DNA is TGTGCCAGCAGCCCCCGACTAGCGGGAGGCCACAATGAGCAGTTCTTC. It encodes CASSPRLAGGHNEQFF.